The clone carrying this TCR beta chain was detected many times. Antigen unknown. The data derive from a study of spatial heterogeneity in lung cancer. Turning to the study itself: The roughly 68 donors had untreated early-stage non-small cell lung cancer. The count of detected beta-chain sequences consistently exceeded that of alpha-chain sequences.

General study points: In blood, ubiquitous expanded tumor TCRs appeared more at resection than follow-up.

Time point indicated: blood at routine non-recurrence follow-up after resection. Tumor, nontumor lung or frozen PBMC supplied whole RNA, sequenced without sorting. V shed 7 bases and J shed 2 bases, with 15 bases lying between them. CDR1 is MDHEN and CDR2 is SYDVKM in the germline V gene. This CDR3 is 14 amino acids long. Every individual TCR cDNA molecule carried its own unique molecular identifier, which allowed correction of PCR and sequencing errors. TCRdb used MiXCR to reprocess the 5' RACE reads, holding one entry per CDR3 protein. This repertoire shows 95,000 to 130,000 distinct CDR3 sequences, about 12% found once; its top ten account for around 17%.

The TCR was taken from a male donor with early-stage non-small cell lung cancer. The input for sequencing was PBMCs, taken at follow-up. V gene TRBV28 combines with J gene TRBJ2-7; D may be TRBD2 (6 bases). CDR3 region: CASTLGRPPYEQYF. As DNA, the CDR3 is TGTGCCAGCACTTTGGGGAGGCCTCCCTACGAGCAGTACTTC. The full variable domain, with the rest looked up from reference TRBV28 and TRBJ2-7, is DVKVTQSSRYLVKRTGEKVFLECVQDMDHENMFWYRQDPGLGLRLIYFSYDVKMKEKGDIPEGYSVSREKKERFSLILESASTNQTSMYLCASTLGRPPYEQYFGPGTRLTVT.